This note documents a single T cell receptor (beta chain) sequence. This receptor's antigen is unknown. Base qualities are not provided; no much larger clone lies one nucleotide away. V is pared back by 6 bases and J by 0 bases, with 11 bases lying between the germline termini. Counted from cysteine to phenylalanine, this CDR3 has 14 amino acids. The entry retains the CDR3 DNA only, 42 bases that are in frame from base 1. Reading the germline V gene gives CDR1 KGHSH and CDR2 LQKENI. The library was made by the immunoSEQ multiplex PCR assay. For the multiplex PCR, a mixture combining 60 forward primers for TCR Vbeta segments and 13 reverse primers for TCR Jbeta segments was used. The CDR3 region of rearranged TCR beta genes was amplified from genomic DNA with a multiplex PCR assay. The Illumina HiSeq System was used to sequence the amplified TCR beta libraries as 87-base-pair reads. Concerning the study's data processing: Across the 670 or so repertoires, a later analysis counted some 80 million unique TCR beta chains, around 10 million of which were shared by at least two donors. To remove PCR and sequencing errors, raw reads were error-corrected and collapsed into unique sequences using a nearest-neighbor algorithm that merged closely related sequences. To assign V, D and J gene segments, CDR3 sequences were aligned to IMGT reference sequences. For a sequence to be retained, a match of at least six nucleotides was required to both a V gene segment and a J gene segment. A rearrangement counted as productive if the CDR3 had no stop codons and remained in frame with V and J, and every other rearrangement counted as non-productive. Following IMGT convention, CDR3 was defined as the stretch from the second conserved V-encoded cysteine up to the conserved J-encoded phenylalanine. The earlier analysis of some 580 of the donors excluded any sequence lacking an unambiguous match to a single V gene segment. In an earlier analysis of 587 of the donors, a V segment was called functional when productive rearrangements were above 56.7%, and segregating when the standard deviation between donors exceeded 5%. A statistical classification framework was developed to diagnose cytomegalovirus status using the catalog of TCR beta chain sequences. A later analysis assigned V and J genes by comparing TCR nucleotide sequences with IMGT/GENE-DB human TR gene sequences. A later analysis assigned CDR3 sequences and most-parsimonious VDJ recombination scenarios with the TCRdist pipeline. In a later analysis, each TCR beta chain was defined by its CDR3 amino acid sequence together with its V-gene family, and reads without a unique V-gene family were excluded. In a later analysis, approximately 590 highly shared, low-generation-probability nucleotide sequences were removed to address suspected cross-contamination and a sequencing artifact. A later analysis calculated a clonal expansion index for each public chain from normalized within-repertoire ranks of inferred template counts. Generation probabilities in a later analysis came from a VDJ recombination model fitted to out-of-frame rearrangements, and those results were checked against IGoR. A later analysis scored TCR-TCR, TCR-HLA and TCR-CMV co-occurrence with hypergeometric tests, applying a repertoire-size bias correction to TCR pairs. A later analysis estimated false discovery rates by permuting HLA or CMV assignments 20 times. A later analysis grouped co-occurring TCRs with DBSCAN, adding TCRdist sequence similarity when clustering within HLA-allele-positive subsets. Repertoires with fewer than 30,000 or more than 120,000 public chains, plus five repertoires with anomalous nucleotide sharing, were excluded from co-occurrence clustering. Held by TCRdb, this immuneACCESS table contains in-frame sequences only and omits some clones. Under half of the omission traces to an unresolved V gene where checked; the cause of the rest is unknown. V and J calls and clone size follow that table, whereas D and trimming were derived from the DNA. Within this sample are 120,000 or so clones, with around 66% of them counted one time only. The top ten constitute 1.5% of the sample.

This specimen belongs to a study of cytomegalovirus exposure and HLA in healthy donors (dated by TCRdb to about 2017). Regarding the research as a whole: In an earlier analysis of approximately 500 of the donors, 250 to 350 Gb of sequence data and roughly 100 million unique TCR beta sequences from about 190 million T cells were reported. Roughly 300 gigabases of sequencing data and tens of millions of unique TCR sequences were included in an early release covering around 600 HLA-typed donors. The genetic ancestry cluster associated with self-reported Caucasian donors included 65% to 90% of the approximately 400 genotyped donors. The study aimed to test whether cataloging public T cell receptors could reveal signatures of past pathogen exposure. Using immunosequencing, the study profiled T cell repertoires from 666 subjects and related those repertoires to cytomegalovirus serostatus. In addition to the first cohort of 666 subjects, a separate validation cohort of 130 or so different subjects was used. To predict cytomegalovirus infection status, the study combined high-throughput TCR immunosequencing, statistical association of individual TCRs with disease status, and machine learning. In a later analysis, previously published TCR beta repertoires from 550 to 750 donors were re-analyzed and high-resolution HLA genotyping was added so that TCR occurrence patterns could be studied. Rather than drawing on any new phenotypic data, the later analysis identified candidate immune exposures from TCR beta sequences and the way those sequences occurred across donors. An earlier analysis of 587 of the donors used high-throughput TCR beta sequencing to judge whether each TCR beta V gene segment behaved as functional or pseudogenic. Alongside the repertoire data, information on donor age, sex, ethnicity and CMV serostatus was compiled. Genome-wide SNP genotypes for about three fifths of the 666 donors were used in a later genetic analysis, which treated that subset as a discovery cohort. All discovery cohort repertoires had been generated using a single sequencing platform. Class I and class II HLA loci were covered by the typing at four-digit resolution. The number of donors typed differed by locus, with roughly 629-640 for A, B, C, DRB1 and DQB1, around 500 for DQA1, approximately 580 for DPA1, and 450 to 480 for DPB1. Because of strong linkage in the cohort, roughly five DR-DQ haplotypes were treated as single units for association and clustering. Among roughly 370 genotyped donors of the cohort, an average of around 240,000 unique TCR beta nucleotide sequences were sequenced per donor, 15% to 20% of them non-productive.

In total, approximately 690 healthy bone marrow donors made up the cohort. At the time of sampling, all cohort members were nominally healthy, though unrecorded immune exposures were likely present. The donor tested CMV seronegative, placing the donor among the 350 or so seronegative members of the cohort. Each donor provided a peripheral blood sample, and peripheral blood mononuclear cells were used for TCR beta sequencing. Genomic DNA was extracted from the blood cell samples with the Qiagen DNeasy Blood Extraction Kit. The research as a whole found: Broadly in line with IMGT annotations, most TCR beta V segments showed up in productive rearrangements about 87% or about 30% of the time in an earlier analysis of around 600 of the donors. The study gave a list of more than 150 TCR beta chains associated with cytomegalovirus. The classifier was reported to diagnose cytomegalovirus status with high specificity and sensitivity in both the original cohort and the validation cohort. Three of the identified cytomegalovirus-associated TCR beta chains were confirmed in vitro to be specific for cytomegalovirus antigens. In a later analysis, most CMV-associated TCR beta chains were found to appear HLA-restricted, with HLA associations seemingly driven largely by CMV exposure. In a later analysis, the rate of TCR association differed among HLA loci, with DRB1 alleles having the most associated TCRs and HLA-C alleles having the fewest. Most TCR sequences were seen in very few donors, while some public TCRs were found in many individuals. Assigning TCR associations to individual alleles was difficult when HLA alleles, especially DR and DQ, strongly co-occurred. The cohort was sequenced for TCR beta chains only, and without alpha or paired-chain data the features that could be detected were limited. Because the 87-base-pair reads could not distinguish some IMGT-functional V segments, including TRBV6-2 and TRBV6-3, those segments were excluded. Compared with equally common non-associated chains, HLA-associated TCR beta chains in a later analysis were more clonally expanded and had lower generation probabilities. A group of highly shared sequence variants was considered likely to be a technical artifact of the sequencing pipeline. According to a later analysis, parvovirus B19, influenza, CMV and Epstein-Barr virus appeared linked to several top co-occurrence clusters. Some 16 rarely observed V segments, including chromosome 9 orphons, were excluded from the earlier analysis of some 590 of the donors because counts were too low. Because HLA typing was unavailable for some donors at each locus, only the typed subset was used in association tests. A further reported finding was that TCR beta sequences accurately predicted the HLA-A and HLA-B alleles for most subjects in the first cohort. Presence/absence analyses assumed roughly uniform sequencing depth across donors, an assumption that may not hold. In a later analysis, over 15,000 TCR beta sequences were associated with specific HLA alleles at a false discovery rate of 0.05. The authors suggested that the approach could potentially be extended to other disease states and immunological phenotypes. CMV serostatus was the only immune exposure information available for the cohort. Correlated functional status among segregating V segments might be attributable to linkage disequilibrium, but an unknown experimental factor could not be ruled out. A later genetic analysis associated a missense DCLRE1C variant with V-gene and J-gene trimming of TCR beta chains, and an independent cohort replicated the association. A later genetic analysis reported fewer N-insertions in productive TCRs among donors in an Asian-associated ancestry cluster than the roughly 620-donor mean.

The sequence is built from TRBV18 and TRBJ2-5; the D segment cannot be called with confidence. The specimen sequenced was PBMCs. This clonotype originated in a man aged 18 to 30 in good health and CMV-seronegative. The encoded CDR3 is CASSLKTNQETQYF. The nucleotide sequence is TGTGCCAGCTCCCTTAAGACAAACCAAGAGACCCAGTACTTC.